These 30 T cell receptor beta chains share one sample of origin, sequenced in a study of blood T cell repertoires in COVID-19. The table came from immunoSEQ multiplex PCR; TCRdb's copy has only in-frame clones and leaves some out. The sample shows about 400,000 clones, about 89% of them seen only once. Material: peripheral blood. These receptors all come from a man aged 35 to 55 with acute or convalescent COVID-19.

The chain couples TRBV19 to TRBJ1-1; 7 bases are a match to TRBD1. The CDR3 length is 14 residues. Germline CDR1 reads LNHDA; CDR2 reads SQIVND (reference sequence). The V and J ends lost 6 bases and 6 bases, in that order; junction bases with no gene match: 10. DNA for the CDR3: TGTGCCAGTAGCAGCGACAGGGAGGTCGCTGAAGCTTTCTTT. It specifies CASSSDREVAEAFF. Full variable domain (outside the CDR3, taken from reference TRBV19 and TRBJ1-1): DGGITQSPKYLFRKEGQNVTLSCEQNLNHDAMYWYRQDPGQGLRLIYYSQIVNDFQKGDIAEGYSVSREKKESFPLTVTSAQKNPTAFYLCASSSDREVAEAFFGQGTRLTVV.

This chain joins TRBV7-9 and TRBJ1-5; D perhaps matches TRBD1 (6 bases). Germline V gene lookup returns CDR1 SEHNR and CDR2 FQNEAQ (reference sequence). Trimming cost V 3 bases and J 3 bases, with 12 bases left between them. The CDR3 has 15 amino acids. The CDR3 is CASSFSGALNQPQHF. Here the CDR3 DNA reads TGTGCCAGCAGCTTCTCAGGGGCACTCAATCAGCCCCAGCATTTT. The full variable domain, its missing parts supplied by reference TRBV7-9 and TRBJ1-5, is DTGVSQNPRHKITKRGQNVTFRCDPISEHNRLYWYRQTLGQGPEFLTYFQNEAQLEKSRLLSDRFSAERPKGSFSTLEIQRTEQGDSAMYLCASSFSGALNQPQHFGDGTRLSIL.

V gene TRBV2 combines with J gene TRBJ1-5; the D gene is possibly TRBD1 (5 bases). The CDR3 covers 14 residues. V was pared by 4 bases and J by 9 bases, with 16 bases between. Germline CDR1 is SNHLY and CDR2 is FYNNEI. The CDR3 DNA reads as TGTGCCAGCAGTGGGCTGGGGCGAATTAGGCCCCAGCATTTT. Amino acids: CASSGLGRIRPQHF.

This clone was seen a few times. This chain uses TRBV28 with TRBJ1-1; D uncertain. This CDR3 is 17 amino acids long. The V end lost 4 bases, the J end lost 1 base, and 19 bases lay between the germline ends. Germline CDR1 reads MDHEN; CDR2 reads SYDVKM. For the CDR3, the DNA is TGTGCCAGCAGTTGGACGGGGTTTATCGGAAGGAACACTGAAGCTTTCTTT. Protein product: CASSWTGFIGRNTEAFF. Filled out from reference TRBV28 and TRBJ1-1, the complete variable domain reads DVKVTQSSRYLVKRTGEKVFLECVQDMDHENMFWYRQDPGLGLRLIYFSYDVKMKEKGDIPEGYSVSREKKERFSLILESASTNQTSMYLCASSWTGFIGRNTEAFFGQGTRLTVV.

CDR3 sequence: CASRYRGWTGELFF. The CDR3 region has the DNA TGTGCCAGCAGATACAGGGGTTGGACCGGGGAGCTGTTTTTT. The chain joins TRBV6-2 or TRBV6-3 to TRBJ2-2; 7 nucleotides agree with TRBD1. There are 14 residues in the CDR3. The V gene's germline CDR1 is MNHEY and CDR2 SVGEGT. Trimming cost V 6 bases and J 5 bases; bases outside gene matches: 6.

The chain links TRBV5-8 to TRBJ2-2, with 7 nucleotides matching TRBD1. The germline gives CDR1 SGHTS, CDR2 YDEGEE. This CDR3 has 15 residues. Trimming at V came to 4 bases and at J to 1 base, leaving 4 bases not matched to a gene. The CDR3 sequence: CASSPGTVNTGELFF. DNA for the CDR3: TGTGCCAGCAGCCCAGGGACAGTGAACACCGGGGAGCTGTTTTTT. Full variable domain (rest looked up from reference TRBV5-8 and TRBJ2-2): EAGVTQSPTHLIKTRGQQATLRCSPISGHTSVYWYQQALGLGLQFLLWYDEGEERNRGNFPPRFSGRQFPNYSSELNVNALELEDSALYLCASSPGTVNTGELFFGEGSRLTVL.

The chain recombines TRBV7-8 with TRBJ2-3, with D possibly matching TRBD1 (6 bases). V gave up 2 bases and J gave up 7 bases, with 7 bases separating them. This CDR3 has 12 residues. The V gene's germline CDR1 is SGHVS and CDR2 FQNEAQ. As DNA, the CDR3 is TGTGCCAGCAGCTTACAGGGGTATACGCAGTATTTT. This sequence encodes CASSLQGYTQYF. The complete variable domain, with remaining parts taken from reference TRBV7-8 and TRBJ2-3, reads GAGVSQSPRYKVAKRGQDVALRCDPISGHVSLFWYQQALGQGPEFLTYFQNEAQLDKSGLPSDRFFAERPEGSVSTLKIQRTQQEDSAVYLCASSLQGYTQYFGPGTRLTVL.

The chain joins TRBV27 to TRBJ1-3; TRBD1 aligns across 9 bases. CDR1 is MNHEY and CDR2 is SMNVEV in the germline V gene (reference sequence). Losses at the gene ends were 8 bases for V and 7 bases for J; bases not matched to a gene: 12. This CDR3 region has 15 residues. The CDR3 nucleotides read TGTGCCAGCTGCTATCGGGACAGGGTCGGGAACACCATATATTTT. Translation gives CASCYRDRVGNTIYF.

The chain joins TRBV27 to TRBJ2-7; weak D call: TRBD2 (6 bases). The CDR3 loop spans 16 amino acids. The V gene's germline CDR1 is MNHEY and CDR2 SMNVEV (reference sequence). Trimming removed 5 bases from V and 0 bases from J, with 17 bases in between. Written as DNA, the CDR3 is TGTGCCAGCAGTGGGGACTTGCTACAAAGCTCCTACGAGCAGTACTTC. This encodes CASSGDLLQSSYEQYF.

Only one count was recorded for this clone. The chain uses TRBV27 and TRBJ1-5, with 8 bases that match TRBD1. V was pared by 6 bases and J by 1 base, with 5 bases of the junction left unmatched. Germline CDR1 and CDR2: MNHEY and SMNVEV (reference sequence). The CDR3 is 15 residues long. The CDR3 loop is CASSATGASNQPQHF. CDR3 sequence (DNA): TGTGCCAGCAGCGCGACAGGGGCGAGCAATCAGCCCCAGCATTTT.

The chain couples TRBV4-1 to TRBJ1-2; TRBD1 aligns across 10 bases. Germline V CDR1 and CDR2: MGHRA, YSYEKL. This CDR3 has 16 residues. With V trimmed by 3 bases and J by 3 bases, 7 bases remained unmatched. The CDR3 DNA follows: TGCGCCAGCAGCCAGAACCGACAGGGGGCTGACTATGGCTACACCTTC. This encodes CASSQNRQGADYGYTF.

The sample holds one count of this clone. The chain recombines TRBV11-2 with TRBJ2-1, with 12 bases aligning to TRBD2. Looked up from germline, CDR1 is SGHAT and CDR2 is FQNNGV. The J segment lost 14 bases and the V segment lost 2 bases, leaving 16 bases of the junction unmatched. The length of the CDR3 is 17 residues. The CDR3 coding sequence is TGTGCCAGCAGCTTATTACGACTAGCGGGAGAACGGAAGGCTAAGTTCTTC. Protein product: CASSLLRLAGERKAKFF.

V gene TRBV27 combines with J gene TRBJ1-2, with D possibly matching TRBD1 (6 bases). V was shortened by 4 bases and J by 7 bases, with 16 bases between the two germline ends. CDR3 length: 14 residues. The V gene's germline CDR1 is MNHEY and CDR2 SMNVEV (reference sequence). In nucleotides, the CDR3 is TGTGCCAGCAGTTCCATTACAGGGATTGGTGGCTACACCTTC. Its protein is CASSSITGIGGYTF.

CDR3 sequence (DNA): TGTGCCAGCAGCCAATCTGACAGTCGAACCGAGCAGTACTTC. Translated: CASSQSDSRTEQYF. The gene calls are TRBV16 and TRBJ2-7; the D gene is possibly TRBD1 (5 bases). CDR1 is KGHSY, CDR2 FQNENV, per germline. This CDR3 is built from 14 residues. V was shortened by 0 bases and J by 6 bases, with 12 bases between the two germline ends.

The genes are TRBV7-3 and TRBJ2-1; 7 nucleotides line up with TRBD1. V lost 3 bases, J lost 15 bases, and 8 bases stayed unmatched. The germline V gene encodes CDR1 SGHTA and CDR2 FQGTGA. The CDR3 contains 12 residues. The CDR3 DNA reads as TGTGCCAGCAGCTTCCTTGGGACAGCCGCGTTCTTC. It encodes CASSFLGTAAFF. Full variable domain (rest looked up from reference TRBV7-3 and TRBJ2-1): GAGVSQTPSNKVTEKGKYVELRCDPISGHTALYWYRQSLGQGPEFLIYFQGTGAADDSGLPNDRFFAVRPEGSVSTLKIQRTERGDSAVYLCASSFLGTAAFFGPGTRLTVL.

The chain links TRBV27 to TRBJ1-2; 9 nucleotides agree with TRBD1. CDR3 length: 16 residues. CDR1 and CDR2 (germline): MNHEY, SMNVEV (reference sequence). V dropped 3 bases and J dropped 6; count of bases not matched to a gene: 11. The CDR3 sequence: CASSFSATGGGDGYTF. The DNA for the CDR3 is TGTGCCAGCAGTTTTTCCGCCACAGGGGGCGGTGATGGCTACACCTTC.

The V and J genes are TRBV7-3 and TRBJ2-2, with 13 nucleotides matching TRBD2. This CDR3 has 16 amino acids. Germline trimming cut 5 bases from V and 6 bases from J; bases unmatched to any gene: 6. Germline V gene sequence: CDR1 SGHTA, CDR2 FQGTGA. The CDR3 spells CASSLGLAGVSGELFF. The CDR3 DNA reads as TGTGCCAGCAGCCTCGGACTAGCGGGAGTTTCCGGGGAGCTGTTTTTT.

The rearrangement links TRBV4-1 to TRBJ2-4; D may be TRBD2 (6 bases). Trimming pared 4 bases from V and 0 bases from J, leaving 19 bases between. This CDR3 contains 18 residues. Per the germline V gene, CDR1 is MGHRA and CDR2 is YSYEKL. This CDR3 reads CASSRLFVAALAKNIQYF. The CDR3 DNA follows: TGCGCCAGCAGCCGGCTATTTGTAGCGGCCCTAGCCAAAAACATTCAGTACTTC.

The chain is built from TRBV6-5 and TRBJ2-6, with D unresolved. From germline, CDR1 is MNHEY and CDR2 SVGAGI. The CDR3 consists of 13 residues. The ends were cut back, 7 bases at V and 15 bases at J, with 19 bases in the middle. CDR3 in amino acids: CASNEKALGGLTF. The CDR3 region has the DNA TGTGCCAGCAACGAAAAGGCCCTTGGCGGCCTGACTTTC.

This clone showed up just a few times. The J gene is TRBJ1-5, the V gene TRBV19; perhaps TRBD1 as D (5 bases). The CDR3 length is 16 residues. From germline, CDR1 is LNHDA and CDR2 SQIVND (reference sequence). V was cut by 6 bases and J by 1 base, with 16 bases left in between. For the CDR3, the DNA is TGTGCCAGTAGATTCAGGGAGGGTATCAGCAATCAGCCCCAGCATTTT. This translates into CASRFREGISNQPQHF. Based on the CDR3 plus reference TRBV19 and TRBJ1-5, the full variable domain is DGGITQSPKYLFRKEGQNVTLSCEQNLNHDAMYWYRQDPGQGLRLIYYSQIVNDFQKGDIAEGYSVSREKKESFPLTVTSAQKNPTAFYLCASRFREGISNQPQHFGDGTRLSIL.

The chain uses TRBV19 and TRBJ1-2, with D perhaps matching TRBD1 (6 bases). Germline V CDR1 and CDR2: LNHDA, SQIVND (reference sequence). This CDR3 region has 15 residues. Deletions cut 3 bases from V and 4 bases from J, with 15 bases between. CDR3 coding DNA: TGTGCCAGTAGTATTCGAGGGGGGGAACTCTATGGCTACACCTTC. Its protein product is CASSIRGGELYGYTF.

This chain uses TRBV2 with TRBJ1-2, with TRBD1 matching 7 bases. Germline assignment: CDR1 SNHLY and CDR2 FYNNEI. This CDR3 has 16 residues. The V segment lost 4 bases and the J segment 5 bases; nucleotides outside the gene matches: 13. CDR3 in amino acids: CASSVWTGGRWYGYTF. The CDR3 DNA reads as TGTGCCAGCAGTGTTTGGACAGGCGGGCGATGGTATGGCTACACCTTC.

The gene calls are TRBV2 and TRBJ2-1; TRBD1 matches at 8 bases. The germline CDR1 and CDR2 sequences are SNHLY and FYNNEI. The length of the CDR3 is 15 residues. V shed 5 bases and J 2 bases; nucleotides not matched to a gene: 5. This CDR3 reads CASSRRTGTYNEQFF. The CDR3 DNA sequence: TGTGCCAGCAGTCGGAGGACAGGGACCTACAATGAGCAGTTCTTC.

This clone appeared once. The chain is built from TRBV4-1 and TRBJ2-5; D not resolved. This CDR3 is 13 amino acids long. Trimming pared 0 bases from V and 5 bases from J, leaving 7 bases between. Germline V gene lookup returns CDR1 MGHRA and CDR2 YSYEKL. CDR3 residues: CASSQERLETQYF. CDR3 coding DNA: TGCGCCAGCAGCCAAGAAAGACTTGAGACCCAGTACTTC.

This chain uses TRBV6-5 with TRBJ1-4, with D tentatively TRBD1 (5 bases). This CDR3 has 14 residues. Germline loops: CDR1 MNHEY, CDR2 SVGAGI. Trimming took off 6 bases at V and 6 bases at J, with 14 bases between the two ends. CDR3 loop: CASSQGFRDEKLFF. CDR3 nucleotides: TGTGCCAGCAGCCAGGGCTTTCGAGATGAAAAACTGTTTTTT.

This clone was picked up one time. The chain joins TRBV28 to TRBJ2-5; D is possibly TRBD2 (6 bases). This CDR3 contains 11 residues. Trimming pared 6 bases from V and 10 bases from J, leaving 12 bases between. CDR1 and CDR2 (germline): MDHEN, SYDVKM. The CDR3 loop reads CASREGIFQYF. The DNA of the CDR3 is TGTGCCAGCAGGGAGGGGATATTCCAGTACTTC.

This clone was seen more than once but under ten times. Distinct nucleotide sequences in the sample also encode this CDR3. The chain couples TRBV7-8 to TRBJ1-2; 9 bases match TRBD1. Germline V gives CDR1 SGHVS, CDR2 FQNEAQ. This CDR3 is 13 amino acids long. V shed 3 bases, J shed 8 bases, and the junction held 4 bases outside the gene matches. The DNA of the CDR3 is TGTGCCAGCAGCTTGGGGACAGGGTGGGGCTACACCTTC. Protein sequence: CASSLGTGWGYTF.

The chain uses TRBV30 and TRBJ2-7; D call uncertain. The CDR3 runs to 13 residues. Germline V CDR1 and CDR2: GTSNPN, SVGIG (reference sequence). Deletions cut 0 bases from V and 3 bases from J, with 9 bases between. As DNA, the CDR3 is TGTGCCTGGAGTGTGTCCCTTTACTACGAGCAGTACTTC. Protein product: CAWSVSLYYEQYF.

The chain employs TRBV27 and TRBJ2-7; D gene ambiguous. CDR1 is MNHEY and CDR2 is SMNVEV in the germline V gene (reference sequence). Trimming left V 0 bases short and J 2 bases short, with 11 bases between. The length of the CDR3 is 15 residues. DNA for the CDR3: TGTGCCAGCAGTTTATCTGCGGCGGTGACCTACGAGCAGTACTTC. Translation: CASSLSAAVTYEQYF.

The CDR3 spells CASSILAGGPSYNEQFF. For the CDR3, the DNA is TGCGCCAGCAGTATATTAGCGGGGGGCCCTTCCTACAATGAGCAGTTCTTC. V gene TRBV5-1 combines with J gene TRBJ2-1; the match to TRBD2 covers 10 bases. This CDR3 is built from 17 residues. Germline V CDR1 and CDR2: SGHRS, YFSETQ. Trimming took 5 bases from V and 1 from J; bases not matched to a gene: 9.